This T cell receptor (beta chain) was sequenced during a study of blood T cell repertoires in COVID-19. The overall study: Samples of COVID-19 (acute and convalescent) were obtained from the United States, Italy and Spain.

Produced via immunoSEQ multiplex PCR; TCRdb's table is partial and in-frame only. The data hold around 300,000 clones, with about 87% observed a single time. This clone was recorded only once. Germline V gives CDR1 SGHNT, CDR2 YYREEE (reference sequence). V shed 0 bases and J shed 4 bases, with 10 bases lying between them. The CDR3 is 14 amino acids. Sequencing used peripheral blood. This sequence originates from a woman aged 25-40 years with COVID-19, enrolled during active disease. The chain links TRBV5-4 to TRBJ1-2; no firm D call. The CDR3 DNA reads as TGTGCCAGCAGCTTGGCGCGGGAACCCTATGGCTACACCTTC. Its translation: CASSLAREPYGYTF.